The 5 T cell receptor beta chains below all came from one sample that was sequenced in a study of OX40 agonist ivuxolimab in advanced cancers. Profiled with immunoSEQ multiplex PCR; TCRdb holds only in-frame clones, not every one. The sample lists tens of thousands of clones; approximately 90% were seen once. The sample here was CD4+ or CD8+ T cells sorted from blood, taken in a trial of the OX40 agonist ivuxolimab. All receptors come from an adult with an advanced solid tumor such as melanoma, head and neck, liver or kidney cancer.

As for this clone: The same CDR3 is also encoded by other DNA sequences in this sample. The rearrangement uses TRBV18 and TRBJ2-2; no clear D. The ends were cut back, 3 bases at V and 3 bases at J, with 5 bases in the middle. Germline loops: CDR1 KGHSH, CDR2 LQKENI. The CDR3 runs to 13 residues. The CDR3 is CASSPRDTGELFF. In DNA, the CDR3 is TGTGCCAGCTCACCGCGTGACACCGGGGAGCTGTTTTTT.

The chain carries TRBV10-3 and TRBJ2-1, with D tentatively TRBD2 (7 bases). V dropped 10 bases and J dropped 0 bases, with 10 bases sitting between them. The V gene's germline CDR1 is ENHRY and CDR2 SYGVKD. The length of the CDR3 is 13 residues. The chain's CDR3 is CANRGASYNEQFF. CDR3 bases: TGTGCCAACCGGGGGGCCTCCTACAATGAGCAGTTCTTC.

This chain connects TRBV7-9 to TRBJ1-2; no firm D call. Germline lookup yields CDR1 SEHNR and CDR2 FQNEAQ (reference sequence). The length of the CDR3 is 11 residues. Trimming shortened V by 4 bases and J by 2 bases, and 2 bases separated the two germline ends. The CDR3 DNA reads TGTGCCAGCAGCTCCAACTATGGCTACACCTTC. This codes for CASSSNYGYTF. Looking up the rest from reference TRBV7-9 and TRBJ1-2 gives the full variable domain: DTGVSQNPRHKITKRGQNVTFRCDPISEHNRLYWYRQTLGQGPEFLTYFQNEAQLEKSRLLSDRFSAERPKGSFSTLEIQRTEQGDSAMYLCASSSNYGYTFGSGTRLTVV.

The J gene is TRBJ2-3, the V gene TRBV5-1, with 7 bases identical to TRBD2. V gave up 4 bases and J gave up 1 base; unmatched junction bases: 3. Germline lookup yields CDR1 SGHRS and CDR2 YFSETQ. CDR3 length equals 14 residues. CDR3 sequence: CASSPGGGTDTQYF. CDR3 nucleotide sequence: TGCGCCAGCAGCCCGGGGGGTGGCACAGATACGCAGTATTTT.

In DNA form, the CDR3 reads TGTGCCAGCTGCATGGGGGGGGCTGAAGCTTTCTTT. Translating it yields CASCMGGAEAFF. The genes are TRBV6-6 and TRBJ1-1, with D tentatively TRBD1 (5 bases). This CDR3 comprises 12 residues. The germline V gene encodes CDR1 MNHNY and CDR2 SVGAGI (reference sequence). Trimming removed 8 bases at V and 6 bases at J, with 13 bases between.